The 29 T cell receptor beta chains listed next were all sequenced from one sample in a study of T cell repertoires in cytomegalovirus infection (dated by TCRdb to between 2019 and 2020). Sequenced on an Illumina HiSeq 1500. The public reads were reprocessed in TCRdb via fastp at Q25 and MiXCR, keeping in-frame beta chains. Each CDR3 protein appears once, grouped with its most common genes and DNA. In this sample the table shows 400,000 or so distinct CDR3 sequences, roughly a third of which occur a single time. The top ten constitute approximately 15% of the sample. Material for sequencing was PBMCs. The source of these receptors is a human donor in good health (CMV status not recorded). Some clones in this sample may be carry-over from other donors' samples.

As regards this clonotype: A much bigger clone sits one base away, suggesting this may be a read error. V gene TRBV11-2 combines with J gene TRBJ1-1; tentatively, D is TRBD1 (6 bases). From germline, CDR1 is SGHAT and CDR2 FQNNGV. V was clipped by 5 bases and J by 5 bases, with 21 bases between them. The CDR3 runs to 16 residues. CDR3 protein: CASSPNPQGLRTEAFF. The CDR3 DNA sequence: TGTGCCAGCAGCCCCAACCCCCAGGGGTTAAGGACTGAAGCTTTCTTT.

This chain joins TRBV19 and TRBJ2-7; 8 bases match TRBD1. Germline-derived CDR1 and CDR2 are LNHDA and SQIVND (reference sequence). This CDR3 is built from 15 residues. J lost 2 bases, V lost 5 bases, and 8 bases had no gene match. The DNA of the CDR3 is TGTGCCAGTAGTCTACGGACAGGGCGCCCCTACGAGCAGTACTTC. It translates to CASSLRTGRPYEQYF.

The rearrangement uses TRBV5-1 and TRBJ2-1; 7 bases align to TRBD1. The CDR3 runs to 13 residues. The germline CDR1 and CDR2 sequences are SGHRS and YFSETQ. Unmatched junction bases numbered 5, after V lost 2 bases and J lost 9 bases. The CDR3 sequence: CASSFDRVGEQFF. DNA for the CDR3: TGCGCCAGCAGCTTTGACAGGGTGGGTGAGCAGTTCTTC.

This clonotype has a count of ten or more. The rearrangement uses TRBV12-3 or TRBV12-4 and TRBJ1-5; 9 nucleotides align to TRBD1. V dropped 6 bases and J dropped 3; count of bases not matched to a gene: 6. The CDR3 runs 15 residues. CDR3 DNA sequence: TGTGCCAGCAGATTGGGACAGGGAAACAATCAGCCCCAGCATTTT. Translating it yields CASRLGQGNNQPQHF.

The chain links TRBV19 to TRBJ2-5, with unresolved D. CDR3 length equals 14 residues. The germline CDR1 and CDR2 sequences are LNHDA and SQIVND (reference sequence). The germline V and J ends were trimmed by 1 base and 0 bases, with 6 bases remaining between them. DNA for the CDR3: TGTGCCAGTAGTATAGCACACCACCAAGAGACCCAGTACTTC. It specifies CASSIAHHQETQYF. The full variable domain, completed using reference TRBV19 and TRBJ2-5, is DGGITQSPKYLFRKEGQNVTLSCEQNLNHDAMYWYRQDPGQGLRLIYYSQIVNDFQKGDIAEGYSVSREKKESFPLTVTSAQKNPTAFYLCASSIAHHQETQYFGPGTRLLVL.

In this sample, this clonotype turned up a few times. This chain links TRBV18 with TRBJ1-1; D might be TRBD1 (6 bases). Germline V gene sequence: CDR1 KGHSH, CDR2 LQKENI. This CDR3 is built from 15 residues. V was trimmed by 5 bases and J by 3 bases, leaving 16 bases between them. The CDR3 nucleotides read TGTGCCAGCTCATCCCAACAGGGTTTCTACACTGAAGCTTTCTTT. Amino acid sequence: CASSSQQGFYTEAFF.

This clonotype occurred a few times. This chain links TRBV7-9 with TRBJ2-1, with D hard to call. The CDR3 sequence is 15 residues long. Trimming removed 5 bases from V and 4 bases from J, with 15 bases in between. The germline V gene has CDR1 SEHNR and CDR2 FQNEAQ (reference sequence). The CDR3 bases are TGTGCCAGCAGCCCCCCCTACGCGAGGTACAATGAGCAGTTCTTC. It yields the protein CASSPPYARYNEQFF.

In its sample, this clonotype was seen a few times. The V gene is TRBV12-3 or TRBV12-4, the J gene TRBJ2-6, with D maybe TRBD1 (5 bases). Between the trimmed V and J ends, which lost 7 bases and 12 bases, there was a span of 19 bases. The CDR3 totals 14 residues. CDR3 coding DNA: TGTGCCAGCACCTTGACTCTAGGGGTCGGCGTCCTGACTTTC. Translation gives CASTLTLGVGVLTF.

CDR3 nucleotides: TGTGCCAGTAGTAGCAGGGTGTTGGACAAAAACATTCAGTACTTC. Its protein is CASSSRVLDKNIQYF. The rearrangement links TRBV19 to TRBJ2-4; D may be TRBD1 (5 bases). The CDR3 has 15 residues. V lost 4 bases, J lost 3 bases, and 13 bases lay in between. Germline V gene sequence: CDR1 LNHDA, CDR2 SQIVND (reference sequence).

Concerning this clonotype: Germline is not matched at one junction end, which may reflect a read error. The chain carries TRBV6-6 and TRBJ1-1; D unclear. The CDR3 is made up of 14 amino acids. The germline gives CDR1 MNHNY, CDR2 SVGAGI (reference sequence). The CDR3 DNA reads as TGTGCCAGCATCCAGGACTCCATGAAAACTGAAGCTTTCTTT. It codes for CASIQDSMKTEAFF.

Concerning this clonotype: Compared with germline, one end of the junction differs, possibly owing to a read error. The chain employs TRBV6-2 or TRBV6-3 and TRBJ2-1; 15 nucleotides align to TRBD2. The CDR3 has 18 amino acids. The germline CDR1 and CDR2 sequences are MNHEY and SVGEGT. The CDR3 sequence: CATTRTSGGARSYNDQFF. For the CDR3, the DNA is TGTGCCACCACCCGGACTAGCGGGGGGGCAAGGTCCTACAATGATCAGTTCTTC.

A few counts support this clonotype. The chain uses TRBV7-2 and TRBJ2-7; TRBD1 agrees at 8 bases. Germline lookup yields CDR1 SGHTA and CDR2 FQGNSA. Trimming cost V 0 bases and J 4 bases; bases outside gene matches: 5. This CDR3 contains 15 residues. CDR3 DNA: TGTGCCAGCAGCTTAGCGGGGAGGACAGGGTACGAGCAGTACTTC. Amino acid sequence: CASSLAGRTGYEQYF.

A few counts support this clonotype. V usage is TRBV6-1 and J usage is TRBJ1-1; maybe TRBD1 (6 bases). Germline V lookup: CDR1 MNHNS, CDR2 SASEGT. V lost 3 bases, J lost 6 bases, and 8 bases lay in between. The CDR3 runs 12 residues. The CDR3 sequence is CASSDSGAEAFF. The CDR3 coding sequence is TGTGCCAGCAGTGACTCAGGGGCTGAAGCTTTCTTT.

The V gene is TRBV6-1, the J gene TRBJ2-7; TRBD1 is a possible D gene (6 bases). With 6 bases removed from V and 5 bases from J, the gap between germline ends came to 14 bases. Germline-derived CDR1 and CDR2 are MNHNS and SASEGT. The CDR3 sequence is 13 residues long. This CDR3 reads CASSVHSGDEQYF. DNA of the CDR3: TGTGCCAGCAGCGTACATTCAGGGGACGAGCAGTACTTC.

This clonotype was counted ten times or more. The J gene is TRBJ2-3, the V gene TRBV7-2; tentatively, D is TRBD1 (6 bases). Trimming took 10 bases from V and 4 from J, leaving 15 bases between them. From germline, CDR1 is SGHTA and CDR2 FQGNSA. The CDR3 loop spans 13 amino acids. CDR3: CAIPGRGPDTQYF. In DNA form, the CDR3 reads TGTGCCATCCCAGGCAGGGGACCAGATACGCAGTATTTT.

This clonotype was counted a few times. This chain joins TRBV7-6 and TRBJ1-1; 11 bases are a match to TRBD1. The CDR3 is 16 residues long. V lost 5 bases, J lost 5 bases, and 10 bases stayed unmatched. The germline V gene has CDR1 SGHVS and CDR2 FNYEAQ. The DNA for the CDR3 is TGTGCCAGCAGCCCCACAACCGGACAGGGGGCTACTGAAGCTTTCTTT. Amino acid sequence: CASSPTTGQGATEAFF.

The genes are TRBV20-1 and TRBJ2-7; a possible D gene is TRBD1 (5 bases). The V end was cut by 0 bases, the J end by 2 bases, with 14 bases between. Germline V gene lookup returns CDR1 DFQATT and CDR2 SNEGSKA (reference sequence). The CDR3 sequence is 15 residues long. Here the CDR3 reads CSARDLGSRAYEQYF. The CDR3 DNA follows: TGCAGTGCTAGAGATCTAGGAAGCAGGGCCTACGAGCAGTACTTC.

The chain links TRBV20-1 to TRBJ2-7; the match to TRBD2 covers 12 bases. The CDR3 is 14 amino acids. The V and J ends lost 5 bases and 3 bases, in that order; junction bases with no gene match: 5. Per germline, CDR1 DFQATT and CDR2 SNEGSKA (reference sequence). As DNA, the CDR3 is TGCAGTGCTGCCGGACTAGCGGGGATCTACGAGCAGTACTTC. Its translation: CSAAGLAGIYEQYF.

This clonotype was seen repeatedly, ten times or more. The J gene is TRBJ1-2, the V gene TRBV7-2, with D maybe TRBD1 (6 bases). The CDR3 contains 13 residues. The germline V gene has CDR1 SGHTA and CDR2 FQGNSA. V gave up 5 bases and J gave up 7 bases, with 14 bases separating them. The CDR3 loop is CASSLYSGVGYTF. The CDR3 nucleotides are TGTGCCAGCAGCCTCTACTCAGGGGTTGGCTACACCTTC.

This clonotype was seen many times. This chain links TRBV12-3 or TRBV12-4 with TRBJ2-5; perhaps TRBD1 as D (5 bases). CDR3 length equals 14 residues. Trimming cost V 5 bases and J 0 bases, with 10 bases left between them. DNA for the CDR3: TGTGCCAGCAGTCCCCGACAGTACCAAGAGACCCAGTACTTC. Its translation is CASSPRQYQETQYF.

A few counts support this clonotype. The chain links TRBV20-1 to TRBJ2-5, with 10 bases fitting TRBD2. Trimming removed 1 base from V and 5 bases from J; junction bases left unmatched: 10. Germline CDR1 reads DFQATT; CDR2 reads SNEGSKA (reference sequence). The CDR3 is 16 residues long. CDR3 sequence reads: CSARGSSGGPPETQYF. The CDR3 DNA sequence: TGCAGTGCTAGAGGATCTAGCGGGGGCCCGCCGGAGACCCAGTACTTC.

Regarding this clonotype: This may be a read error: a much more frequent sequence differs by one nucleotide. The chain links TRBV7-2 to TRBJ2-1, with TRBD1 as a possible D gene (6 bases). The CDR3 is 16 amino acids. Germline V gives CDR1 SGHTA, CDR2 FQGNSA. The CDR3 bases are TGTTCCAGCAGCTTAGTGAGGACAGAAACCTACAATGAGCAGTTCTTC. As protein: CSSSLVRTETYNEQFF.

This clonotype was observed at least ten times. The rearrangement links TRBV7-9 to TRBJ1-4; perhaps TRBD1 as D (6 bases). V dropped 1 base and J dropped 0 bases, with 6 bases sitting between them. The CDR3 runs to 15 residues. Germline assignment: CDR1 SEHNR and CDR2 FQNEAQ (reference sequence). The CDR3 DNA is TGTGCCAGCAGCTTAGGACAGGCAACTAATGAAAAACTGTTTTTT. Its translation: CASSLGQATNEKLFF.

The chain carries TRBV28 and TRBJ2-7; TRBD1 agrees at 7 bases. V was pared by 5 bases and J by 1 base, with 5 bases of the junction left unmatched. Per the germline V gene, CDR1 is MDHEN and CDR2 is SYDVKM. This CDR3 comprises 14 residues. CDR3 sequence (DNA): TGTGCCAGCAGTATTCGGGGACAGTCCTACGAGCAGTACTTC. It is translated as CASSIRGQSYEQYF.

This chain uses TRBV18 with TRBJ1-5; 8 nucleotides align to TRBD1. Germline V gene data show CDR1 as KGHSH and CDR2 as LQKENI. J lost 7 bases, V lost 2 bases, and 7 bases had no gene match. This CDR3 region has 15 residues. CDR3 sequence reads: CASSPKAGGQQPQHF. CDR3 nucleotides: TGTGCCAGCTCACCAAAGGCAGGGGGCCAACAGCCCCAGCATTTT.

With regard to this clonotype: At one end the junction does not follow the germline gene, possibly because of a read error. The chain employs TRBV6-1 and TRBJ1-1; D is unresolved. This CDR3 has 13 residues. Germline loops: CDR1 MNHNS, CDR2 SASEGT. CDR3 nucleotide sequence: TGTGCCAGAAGTGTCACGGGGAACACTGAATCTTTCTTT. Its translation is CARSVTGNTESFF.

In its sample, this clonotype was seen a few times. V usage is TRBV6-1 and J usage is TRBJ2-1, with 8 bases aligning to TRBD2. The germline V gene encodes CDR1 MNHNS and CDR2 SASEGT. The CDR3 runs to 14 residues. The V segment lost 7 bases and the J segment 4 bases; nucleotides outside the gene matches: 6. Written as DNA, the CDR3 is TGTGCCAGCACTGGGTTAGCGGGGTACAATGAGCAGTTCTTC. It encodes CASTGLAGYNEQFF.

The chain uses TRBV11-2 and TRBJ2-7, with D perhaps TRBD1 (6 bases). The CDR3 is 14 amino acids. Germline V gene sequence: CDR1 SGHAT, CDR2 FQNNGV. V dropped 1 base and J dropped 3 bases, with 10 bases sitting between them. The DNA of the CDR3 is TGTGCCAGCAGCTTAGGGGCCAGGGGCTACGAGCAGTACTTC. Its translation: CASSLGARGYEQYF.

This chain uses TRBV11-2 with TRBJ2-3, with D perhaps TRBD2 (5 bases). CDR3 length: 16 residues. The V end lost 1 base, the J end lost 3 bases, and 14 bases lay between the germline ends. Germline CDR1 reads SGHAT; CDR2 reads FQNNGV. CDR3 sequence (DNA): TGTGCCAGCAGCTTAGGTGCAGGAGGCCGTACAGATACGCAGTATTTT. The encoded protein is CASSLGAGGRTDTQYF.